One and the same sample provided the 28 T cell receptor beta chains below, sequenced in a study of T-cell memory formation after mild COVID-19. TCRdb itself ran the 5' RACE reads through MiXCR, one entry per CDR3 protein. The sample lists roughly 510,000 distinct CDR3 sequences, roughly 17% occurring once. The sequencing input was PBMCs or a T cell subset sorted from them (not recorded which). These receptors were taken from an adult woman who had mild COVID-19 (a few samples of this study predate the infection). Cell type and time point are not known.

CDR3 nucleotides: TGTGCCAGTAGAAACAGAGACAGGGTTAGCGAGCAGTACTTC. This translates into CASRNRDRVSEQYF. The rearrangement uses TRBV19 and TRBJ2-7; 7 bases match TRBD1. This CDR3 is built from 14 residues. Germline values: CDR1 LNHDA, CDR2 SQIVND (reference sequence). With V trimmed by 6 bases and J by 6 bases, 11 bases remained unmatched.

Only a few counts were recorded for this clonotype. DNA of the CDR3: TGCGCCAGCAGCTTGGCCCAGACCAACACTGAAGCTTTCTTT. Protein product: CASSLAQTNTEAFF. This chain joins TRBV5-1 and TRBJ1-1, with D unclear. The CDR3 loop spans 14 amino acids. In germline, CDR1 is SGHRS, CDR2 YFSETQ. The V gene lost 0 bases and the J gene lost 2 bases, with 8 bases spanning the gap.

This clonotype was picked up a small number of times. The rearrangement uses TRBV18 and TRBJ1-2; D not certain. The CDR3 spans 15 residues. The germline gives CDR1 KGHSH, CDR2 LQKENI. Trimming shortened V by 0 bases and J by 5 bases, and 13 bases separated the two germline ends. The chain's CDR3 is CASSPPLGPGYGYTF. The CDR3, as DNA: TGTGCCAGCTCACCACCCCTGGGCCCTGGGTATGGCTACACCTTC.

V is TRBV29-1 and J is TRBJ1-1, with no clear D. The germline gives CDR1 SQVTM, CDR2 ANQGSEA. V lost 7 bases and J lost 5, with 17 bases in between. There are 13 residues in the CDR3. This chain's CDR3 is CSAPGLAGTEAFF. The DNA of the CDR3 is TGCAGCGCCCCAGGACTGGCCGGGACTGAAGCTTTCTTT.

The chain combines TRBV9 with TRBJ2-7; no clear D. The CDR3 length is 15 residues. The V gene's germline CDR1 is SGDLS and CDR2 YYNGEE. Trimming left V 2 bases short and J 0 bases short, with 12 bases between. The CDR3: CASSVGSSTSYEQYF. The CDR3 coding sequence is TGTGCCAGCAGCGTTGGTTCTTCGACCTCCTACGAGCAGTACTTC.

This clonotype has a count of ten or more. V usage is TRBV7-8 and J usage is TRBJ2-7; D gene unclear. The CDR3 has 14 residues. V was pared by 1 base and J by 2 bases, with 9 bases between. Germline assignment: CDR1 SGHVS and CDR2 FQNEAQ. The CDR3 DNA is TGTGCCAGCAGCTTAGAAGTAGCAGCCTACGAGCAGTACTTC. This gives the protein CASSLEVAAYEQYF.

This clonotype was detected only a few times. The chain couples TRBV27 to TRBJ2-7; D unclear. Looked up from germline, CDR1 is MNHEY and CDR2 is SMNVEV (reference sequence). Trimming pared 3 bases from V and 1 base from J, leaving 19 bases between. This CDR3 contains 17 residues. The CDR3 region is CASSLIILGSVSYEQYF. As DNA, the CDR3 is TGTGCCAGCAGTTTGATTATCTTGGGGTCGGTATCCTACGAGCAGTACTTC.

The chain carries TRBV20-1 and TRBJ2-1, with D maybe TRBD2 (5 bases). Germline V lookup: CDR1 DFQATT, CDR2 SNEGSKA (reference sequence). This CDR3 region has 15 residues. With 3 bases removed from V and 0 bases from J, the gap between germline ends came to 12 bases. Here the CDR3 DNA reads TGCAGTGCTAGCGTCCCGGGGAGCTCCTACAATGAGCAGTTCTTC. This encodes CSASVPGSSYNEQFF.

This clonotype occurred a few times. The DNA for the CDR3 is TGTGCCAGCAGCTTAGTTACGGGAGGGCCCGTCAATGAGCAGTTCTTC. As protein: CASSLVTGGPVNEQFF. V gene TRBV7-9 combines with J gene TRBJ2-1, with TRBD2 identical over 8 bases. Germline assignment: CDR1 SEHNR and CDR2 FQNEAQ (reference sequence). The CDR3 covers 16 residues. The V gene end was trimmed by 1 base and the J gene end by 6 bases; junction bases not matched to a gene: 8.

This clonotype was seen only a few times. This chain links TRBV6-5 with TRBJ1-1; D possibly corresponds to TRBD1 (5 bases). Looked up from germline, CDR1 is MNHEY and CDR2 is SVGAGI. This CDR3 spans 17 amino acids. Trimming removed 3 bases at V and 0 bases at J, with 17 bases between. CDR3 nucleotide sequence: TGTGCCAGCAGTTATGGGGCCGGGGGAGCGATGAACACTGAAGCTTTCTTT. Encoded protein: CASSYGAGGAMNTEAFF.

V gene TRBV6-5 combines with J gene TRBJ1-1; tentatively, D is TRBD1 (5 bases). The CDR3 consists of 16 residues. Germline values: CDR1 MNHEY, CDR2 SVGAGI. V was trimmed by 0 bases and J by 4 bases, leaving 15 bases between them. Here the CDR3 DNA reads TGTGCCAGCAGTTACTCGTGGGAGGGGTGGGTCACTGAAGCTTTCTTT. Protein product: CASSYSWEGWVTEAFF.

The chain carries TRBV13 and TRBJ2-7, with 11 bases matching TRBD2. Germline CDR1 and CDR2: PRHDT and FYEKMQ (reference sequence). The CDR3 has 15 residues. Germline trimming cut 5 bases from V and 2 bases from J; bases unmatched to any gene: 5. The CDR3 protein is CASSLRGLAAYEQYF. The CDR3 coding sequence is TGTGCCAGCAGCCTCAGGGGACTAGCGGCCTACGAGCAGTACTTC.

The sample holds a few counts of this clonotype. This chain joins TRBV7-9 and TRBJ2-7; D not certain. This CDR3 is 14 amino acids long. Deletions cut 1 base from V and 6 bases from J, with 13 bases between. Germline V CDR1 and CDR2: SEHNR, FQNEAQ (reference sequence). CDR3 sequence (DNA): TGTGCCAGCAGCTTAGGGGCCGAGGAACGCGAGCAGTACTTC. It yields the protein CASSLGAEEREQYF. The whole variable domain, filled in from reference TRBV7-9 and TRBJ2-7, reads DTGVSQNPRHKITKRGQNVTFRCDPISEHNRLYWYRQTLGQGPEFLTYFQNEAQLEKSRLLSDRFSAERPKGSFSTLEIQRTEQGDSAMYLCASSLGAEEREQYFGPGTRLTVT.

V usage is TRBV30 and J usage is TRBJ2-1, with D possibly matching TRBD1 (6 bases). The CDR3 covers 14 residues. The V end lost 0 bases, the J end lost 8 bases, and 14 bases lay between the germline ends. Germline assignment: CDR1 GTSNPN and CDR2 SVGIG (reference sequence). This CDR3 is CAWSVLGKGDEQFF. DNA of the CDR3: TGTGCCTGGAGTGTACTCGGAAAGGGGGATGAGCAGTTCTTC.

This clonotype has a single count. The chain couples TRBV6-6 to TRBJ1-1, with 7 bases matching TRBD1. Germline loops: CDR1 MNHNY, CDR2 SVGAGI (reference sequence). V dropped 7 bases and J dropped 4; count of bases not matched to a gene: 6. This CDR3 has 13 amino acids. The CDR3 reads CASTQGGTTEAFF. The CDR3 coding sequence is TGTGCCAGCACCCAGGGGGGGACCACTGAAGCTTTCTTT.

The CDR3 loop is CASSVEKGVENEQFF. The DNA for the CDR3 is TGTGCCAGCAGCGTAGAGAAAGGAGTTGAAAATGAGCAGTTCTTC. V is TRBV9 and J is TRBJ2-1; no clear D. Trimming removed 0 bases from V and 7 bases from J, with 14 bases in between. The CDR3 runs 15 residues. Per the germline V gene, CDR1 is SGDLS and CDR2 is YYNGEE.

The table lists this clonotype with a few counts. The genes are TRBV15 and TRBJ2-3, with TRBD1 identical over 11 bases. CDR1 and CDR2 (germline): LNHNV, YYDKDF (reference sequence). J gave up 4 bases and V 0 bases, and 3 bases lay outside the gene matches. The CDR3 loop spans 16 amino acids. This CDR3 reads CATSRDPGQGADTQYF. CDR3 bases: TGTGCCACCAGCAGAGATCCGGGACAGGGGGCAGATACGCAGTATTTT.

This clonotype occurred a few times. The chain carries TRBV27 and TRBJ1-2; the D gene is possibly TRBD1 (6 bases). Trimming cost V 3 bases and J 0 bases, with 17 bases left between them. This CDR3 region has 17 residues. Germline V CDR1 and CDR2: MNHEY, SMNVEV (reference sequence). In DNA form, the CDR3 reads TGTGCCAGCAGTTTCGGCCCCTACAGGGAACCTAACTATGGCTACACCTTC. As protein: CASSFGPYREPNYGYTF.

This clonotype was counted many times. The genes are TRBV27 and TRBJ2-5, with D tentatively TRBD2 (6 bases). Germline lookup yields CDR1 MNHEY and CDR2 SMNVEV (reference sequence). This CDR3 is 14 amino acids long. Trimming pared 5 bases from V and 2 bases from J, leaving 12 bases between. The CDR3 is CASSRLGGQETQYF. CDR3 nucleotide sequence: TGTGCCAGCAGTCGATTGGGGGGACAAGAGACCCAGTACTTC.

This chain links TRBV24-1 with TRBJ2-3, with 7 positions matching TRBD1. The CDR3 extends over 15 amino acids. Trimming took 6 bases from V and 0 from J; bases not matched to a gene: 5. The V gene's germline CDR1 is KGHDR and CDR2 SFDVKD. CDR3 amino acids: CATSRRGRSTDTQYF. The CDR3 DNA reads as TGTGCCACCAGTAGAAGGGGGCGTAGCACAGATACGCAGTATTTT.

This clonotype was seen a few times. V gene TRBV4-1 combines with J gene TRBJ2-7; D ambiguous. V was shortened by 0 bases and J by 2 bases, with 8 bases between the two germline ends. The CDR3 has 14 amino acids. In germline, CDR1 is MGHRA, CDR2 YSYEKL. The CDR3 DNA reads TGCGCCAGCAGCCAAGATGAACTCGCCTACGAGCAGTACTTC. It specifies CASSQDELAYEQYF.

This clonotype showed up just a few times. The CDR3 protein is CASSPRLAGAVGSYEQYF. DNA of the CDR3: TGCGCCAGCAGCCCGCGACTAGCGGGAGCGGTCGGCTCCTACGAGCAGTACTTC. The gene calls are TRBV4-3 and TRBJ2-7; TRBD2 matches 12 bases. Trimming at V came to 4 bases and at J to 0 bases, leaving 10 bases not matched to a gene. Germline V lookup: CDR1 LGHNA, CDR2 YSLEER. This CDR3 contains 18 residues.

This rearrangement joins TRBV25-1 to TRBJ2-1, with D perhaps TRBD1 (5 bases). The CDR3 extends over 15 amino acids. Trimming took 5 bases from V and 5 from J, leaving 16 bases between them. Germline CDR1 MGHDK, CDR2 SYGVNS. CDR3 DNA sequence: TGTGCCAGCAGTCTCTCCAGGGTAGCCCACAATGAGCAGTTCTTC. The encoded protein is CASSLSRVAHNEQFF.

This clonotype was counted between two and nine times. V and J are TRBV24-1 and TRBJ2-2; a possible D gene is TRBD2 (6 bases). CDR1 and CDR2 (germline): KGHDR, SFDVKD. The CDR3 consists of 19 residues. Trimming took off 2 bases at V and 2 bases at J, with 20 bases between the two ends. In DNA form, the CDR3 reads TGTGCCACCAGTGATTCCGCTATGCGGGATCGTAGTAACACCGGGGAGCTGTTTTTT. Translating it yields CATSDSAMRDRSNTGELFF.

The V gene is TRBV6-6, the J gene TRBJ2-5; the D gene is possibly TRBD1 (6 bases). Germline CDR1 is MNHNY and CDR2 is SVGAGI (reference sequence). V was shortened by 5 bases and J by 2 bases, with 18 bases between the two germline ends. The CDR3 spans 16 residues. CDR3 protein: CASSGLGQGIQETQYF. CDR3 in DNA: TGTGCCAGCAGTGGGCTGGGACAAGGAATACAAGAGACCCAGTACTTC.

This clonotype turned up a few times. The chain couples TRBV5-1 to TRBJ2-7; 7 positions agree with TRBD2. Trimming removed 4 bases from V and 0 bases from J; junction bases left unmatched: 7. The CDR3 sequence is 15 residues long. Looked up from germline, CDR1 is SGHRS and CDR2 is YFSETQ. The CDR3 bases are TGCGCCAGCAGCCCCGGGGGGACGCCCTCCTACGAGCAGTACTTC. This gives the protein CASSPGGTPSYEQYF.

The V and J genes are TRBV19 and TRBJ1-2; weak D call: TRBD1 (5 bases). The CDR3 loop spans 15 amino acids. The V and J ends lost 3 bases and 4 bases respectively, with 15 bases between them. Germline CDR1 LNHDA, CDR2 SQIVND (reference sequence). This CDR3 reads CASSIVETAPYGYTF. The CDR3 coding sequence is TGTGCCAGTAGTATTGTCGAGACAGCACCCTATGGCTACACCTTC.

The J gene is TRBJ1-2, the V gene TRBV7-3, with D hard to call. This CDR3 has 13 residues. Per germline, CDR1 SGHTA and CDR2 FQGTGA. Trimming stripped 6 bases from V and 7 bases from J, with 15 bases between. The CDR3, as DNA: TGTGCCAGCAGTACCCACGGAGTGGTTGGCTACACCTTC. Its translation: CASSTHGVVGYTF.